The entry that follows covers one T cell receptor beta chain sequence. No antigen is known for it. CDR3 length: 14 amino acids. V lost 6 bases to trimming and J lost 0 bases, with 6 bases between them. Germline CDR1 MNHNY, CDR2 SVGAGI (reference sequence). This record belongs to a study of cytomegalovirus exposure and HLA in healthy donors. Study results and caveats: What a later analysis showed was that several of the most significant clusters appeared linked to common viral pathogens. Some V segments, TRBV6-2 and TRBV6-3 among them, were indistinguishable and were therefore excluded.

Primers: 60 Vbeta forward and 13 Jbeta reverse. Some clones are missing from TCRdb's copy, which holds only in-frame ones; the method was immunoSEQ multiplex PCR. This sample has around 190,000 clones, with about four fifths found just once. Input material: PBMCs. This chain uses TRBV6-6 with TRBJ2-6; D uncertain. The clonotype comes from a man aged 35 to 55 in good health and CMV-seropositive. CDR3 DNA: TGTGCCAGCAGATTAGACTCTGGGGCCAACGTCCTGACTTTC. This sequence encodes CASRLDSGANVLTF.